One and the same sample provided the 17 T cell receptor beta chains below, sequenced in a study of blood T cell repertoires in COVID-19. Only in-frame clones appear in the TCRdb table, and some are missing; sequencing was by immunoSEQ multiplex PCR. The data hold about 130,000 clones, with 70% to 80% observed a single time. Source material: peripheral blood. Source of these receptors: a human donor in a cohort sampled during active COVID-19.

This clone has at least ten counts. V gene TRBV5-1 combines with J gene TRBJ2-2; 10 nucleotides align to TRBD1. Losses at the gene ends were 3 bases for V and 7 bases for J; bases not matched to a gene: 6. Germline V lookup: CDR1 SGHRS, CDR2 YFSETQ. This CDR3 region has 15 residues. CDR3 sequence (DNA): TGCGCCAGCAGCTATAGACAGGGGGCAGACGGGGAGCTGTTTTTT. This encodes CASSYRQGADGELFF.

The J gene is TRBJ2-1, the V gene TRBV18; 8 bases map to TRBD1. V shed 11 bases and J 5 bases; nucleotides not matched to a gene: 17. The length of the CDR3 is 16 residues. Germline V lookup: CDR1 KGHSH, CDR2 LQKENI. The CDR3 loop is CAGTIDRGRGDNEQFF. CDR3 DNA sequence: TGTGCCGGAACTATCGACAGGGGCAGGGGGGACAATGAGCAGTTCTTC.

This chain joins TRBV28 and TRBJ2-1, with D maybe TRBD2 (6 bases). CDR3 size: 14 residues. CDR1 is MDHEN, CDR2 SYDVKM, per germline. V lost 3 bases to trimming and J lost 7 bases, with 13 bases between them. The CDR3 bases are TGTGCCAGCAGTTTCCTGCGGGGAGTTAATGAGCAGTTCTTC. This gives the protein CASSFLRGVNEQFF.

The CDR3 region has the DNA TGTGCCAGCAGTCGAAGCGAGTCCAGCTCCTACAATGAGCAGTTCTTC. Translating gives CASSRSESSSYNEQFF. The rearrangement uses TRBV6-6 and TRBJ2-1, with D hard to call. Trimming removed 5 bases from V and 0 bases from J, with 14 bases in between. Germline V CDR1 and CDR2: MNHNY, SVGAGI (reference sequence). The CDR3 spans 16 residues.

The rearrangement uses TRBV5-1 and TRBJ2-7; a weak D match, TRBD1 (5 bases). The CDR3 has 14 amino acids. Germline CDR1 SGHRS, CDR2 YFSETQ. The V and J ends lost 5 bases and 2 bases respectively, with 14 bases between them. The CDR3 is CASSSPDRAYEQYF. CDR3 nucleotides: TGCGCCAGCAGTTCTCCAGACAGAGCCTACGAGCAGTACTTC.

The CDR3 nucleotides read TGTGCCTGGAGGGGGACAGGAGTAGGCATATACGAAGCTTTCTTT. Its translation is CAWRGTGVGIYEAFF. The J gene is TRBJ1-1, the V gene TRBV30; TRBD1 matches 8 bases. From germline, CDR1 is GTSNPN and CDR2 SVGIG (reference sequence). The CDR3 runs to 15 residues. The ends lost 3 bases at V and 8 bases at J; junction bases unmatched: 14. The full variable domain, its missing parts supplied by reference TRBV30 and TRBJ1-1, is SQTIHQWPATLVQPVGSPLSLECTVEGTSNPNLYWYRQAAGRGLQLLFYSVGIGQISSEVPQNLSASRPQDRQFILSSKKLLLSDSGFYLCAWRGTGVGIYEAFFGQGTRLTVV.

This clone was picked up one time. The CDR3 nucleotides read TGCGCCAGCAGCTTCTCATTGGGAGGGGGGTACGAGCAGTACTTC. Amino acids: CASSFSLGGGYEQYF. V gene TRBV5-1 combines with J gene TRBJ2-7, with D tentatively TRBD2 (7 bases). The length of the CDR3 is 15 residues. CDR1 SGHRS and CDR2 YFSETQ come from the germline V gene. Trimming left V 2 bases short and J 4 bases short, with 16 bases between.

The CDR3 loop reads CASSLRPGSNEKLFF. CDR3 sequence (DNA): TGTGCCAGCAGTTTACGCCCCGGGAGTAATGAAAAACTGTTTTTT. The chain is built from TRBV6-6 and TRBJ1-4; D remains unclear. V lost 4 bases to trimming and J lost 4 bases, with 13 bases between them. CDR1 MNHNY and CDR2 SVGAGI come from the germline V gene (reference sequence). The CDR3 sequence is 15 residues long.

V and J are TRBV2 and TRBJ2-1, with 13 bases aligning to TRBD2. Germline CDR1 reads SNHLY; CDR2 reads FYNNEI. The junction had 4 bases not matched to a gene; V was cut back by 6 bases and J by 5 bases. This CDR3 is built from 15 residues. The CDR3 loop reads CASSRGLAGDNEQFF. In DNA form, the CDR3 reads TGTGCCAGCAGCCGCGGACTAGCGGGGGACAATGAGCAGTTCTTC.

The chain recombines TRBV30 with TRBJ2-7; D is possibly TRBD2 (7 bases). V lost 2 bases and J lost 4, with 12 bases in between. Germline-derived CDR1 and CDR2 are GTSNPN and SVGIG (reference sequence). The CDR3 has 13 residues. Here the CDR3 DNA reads TGTGCCTGGAGTAAGGGGGGGCGGTACGAGCAGTACTTC. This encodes CAWSKGGRYEQYF.

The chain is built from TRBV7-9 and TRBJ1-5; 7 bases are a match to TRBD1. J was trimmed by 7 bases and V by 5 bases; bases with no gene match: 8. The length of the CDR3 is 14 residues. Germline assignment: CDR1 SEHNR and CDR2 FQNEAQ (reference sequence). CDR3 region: CASSASGGGQPQHF. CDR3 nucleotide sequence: TGTGCCAGCAGCGCCTCAGGGGGAGGACAGCCCCAGCATTTT.

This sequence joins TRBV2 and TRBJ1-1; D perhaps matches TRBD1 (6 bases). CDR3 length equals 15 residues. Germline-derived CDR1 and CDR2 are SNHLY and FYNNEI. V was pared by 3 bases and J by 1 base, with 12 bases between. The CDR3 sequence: CASSDAGGGNTEAFF. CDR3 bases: TGTGCCAGCAGTGACGCGGGGGGCGGGAACACTGAAGCTTTCTTT.

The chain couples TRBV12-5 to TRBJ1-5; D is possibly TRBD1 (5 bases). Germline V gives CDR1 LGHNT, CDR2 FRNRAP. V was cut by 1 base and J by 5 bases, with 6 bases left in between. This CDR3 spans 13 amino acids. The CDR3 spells CASGLETDQPQHF. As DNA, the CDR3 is TGTGCTAGTGGTTTGGAGACAGATCAGCCCCAGCATTTT. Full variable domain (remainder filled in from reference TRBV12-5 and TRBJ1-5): DARVTQTPRHKVTEMGQEVTMRCQPILGHNTVFWYRQTMMQGLELLAYFRNRAPLDDSGMPKDRFSAEMPDATLATLKIQPSEPRDSAVYFCASGLETDQPQHFGDGTRLSIL.

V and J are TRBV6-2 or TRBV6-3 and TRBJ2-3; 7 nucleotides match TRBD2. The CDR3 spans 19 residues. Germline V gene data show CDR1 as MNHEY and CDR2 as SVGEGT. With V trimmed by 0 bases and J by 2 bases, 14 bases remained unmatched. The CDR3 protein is CASSYSKRARGTNTDTQYF. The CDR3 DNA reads TGTGCCAGCAGTTACTCGAAGCGAGCGCGGGGGACGAACACAGATACGCAGTATTTT.

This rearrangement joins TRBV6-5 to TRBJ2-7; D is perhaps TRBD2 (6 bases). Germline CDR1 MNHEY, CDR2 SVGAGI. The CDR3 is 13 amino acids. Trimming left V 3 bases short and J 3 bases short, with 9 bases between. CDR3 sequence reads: CASSYGRGYEQYF. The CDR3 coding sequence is TGTGCCAGCAGTTATGGGCGGGGCTACGAGCAGTACTTC.

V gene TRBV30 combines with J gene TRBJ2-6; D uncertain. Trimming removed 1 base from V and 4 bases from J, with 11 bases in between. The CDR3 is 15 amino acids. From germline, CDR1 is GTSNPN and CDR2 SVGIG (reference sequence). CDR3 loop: CAWSEWAGGANVLTF. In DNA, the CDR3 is TGTGCCTGGAGTGAATGGGCCGGAGGGGCCAACGTCCTGACTTTC.

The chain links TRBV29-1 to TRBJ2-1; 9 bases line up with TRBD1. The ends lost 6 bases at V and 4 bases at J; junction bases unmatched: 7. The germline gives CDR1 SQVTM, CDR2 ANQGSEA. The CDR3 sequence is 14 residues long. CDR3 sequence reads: CSVVWTGAYNEQFF. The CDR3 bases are TGCAGCGTGGTATGGACAGGGGCTTACAATGAGCAGTTCTTC.